The clone carrying this TCR beta chain was seen more than once but under ten times. These data belong to a study of OX40 agonist ivuxolimab in advanced cancers. In the study overall: The study enrolled dose-escalation patients with hepatocellular carcinoma, melanoma, renal cell or head and neck cancer.

The trim removed 5 bases at V and 3 bases at J, leaving 5 bases unmatched. Germline CDR1 reads MNHEY; CDR2 reads SMNVEV (reference sequence). There are 14 residues in the CDR3. The data were produced by immunoSEQ multiplex PCR, yet TCRdb's version contains in-frame clones alone and is incomplete. Here the sample spans tens of thousands of clones, more than 75% being singletons. The sample in question was CD4+ or CD8+ T cells sorted from blood, obtained in a trial of the OX40 agonist ivuxolimab. The receptor was derived from an adult with an advanced solid tumor such as melanoma, head and neck, liver or kidney cancer. The chain joins TRBV27 to TRBJ2-5, with 8 nucleotides matching TRBD2. The CDR3 bases are TGTGCCAGCAGTCTACGGGGGGGGGAAGAGACCCAGTACTTC. Amino acids: CASSLRGGEETQYF.